Listed below are T cell receptor beta chains from one sample, sequenced in a study of shared clonotypes between healthy human individuals. The method was immunoSEQ multiplex PCR; TCRdb's version includes in-frame clones alone and lacks a portion of them. The table lists 2 million to 2.5 million clones, less than 95% of them singletons. Material: naive CD8+ T cells sorted from blood. The receptors were sampled from a man younger than 35 in good health. The CDR3 runs from the conserved cysteine through the conserved F or W.

v_call cdr3_length cdr3_aa
TRBV13 17 CASSLGGGQKYNQPQHF
TRBV7-9 16 CASSSPGTGHTGELFF
TRBV2 15 CASSEGQGAADEQFF
TRBV7-9 15 CASSLGVGEYNEQFF
TRBV4-3 13 CASSQEYWETQYF
TRBV19 16 CASSIDPNRGYTEAFF
TRBV28 13 CASRYRDTGELFF
TRBV6-5 14 CASSYSPGDTEAFF
TRBV19 13 CASSLSDTGELFF
TRBV13 17 CASSLELAARRDFGAFF
TRBV6-5 14 CASSPHSQQETQYF
TRBV2 16 CASSVWTSGGQETQYF
TRBV5-6 14 CASSFGQVGYEQYF
TRBV27 16 CASRQSGGVQQETQYF
TRBV19 15 CASSIVVREYQPQHF
TRBV2 14 CASINRGRSYEQYF
TRBV2 15 CASREAGGAVYGYTF
TRBV2 13 CARGGLADYEQYF
TRBV13 15 CASSFLGGSTGELFF
TRBV19 17 CASSMTSGRASYNEQFF
TRBV6-5 15 CASSVSEEVYYEQYF
TRBV7-9 15 CASSGGTGDPYEQYF
TRBV4-1 16 CASSPEGGGEYTEAFF
TRBV6-1 15 CASRMGTIANTEAFF
TRBV5-6 13 CASSWGQGRRAFF
TRBV6-1 15 CASTHRGATGNTIYF
TRBV19 15 CASSSLAENTDTQYF
TRBV2 15 CASSEVGTGSYEQYF
TRBV9 15 CASSSWTGDGETQYF
TRBV10-3 15 CAIRPPGQVPYEQYF
TRBV6-5 13 CASRTRAEDTQYF
TRBV9 14 CASSTGTGIDGYTF
TRBV28 13 CASQDRVDSPLHF
TRBV4-2 16 CASSQDLRTSGNTIYF
TRBV28 16 CASSLTRGPPWETQYF
TRBV6-5 15 CASKTDSFTGNTIYF
TRBV10-2 16 CASSESLNQGADGYTF
TRBV9 16 CASSPTSGGVYTEAFF
TRBV2 15 CASTRGQGSTDTQYF
TRBV28 14 CASRAGAFSYEQYF
TRBV11-2 16 CASSLGASGSLDTQYF
TRBV4-1 18 CASSQPVEGPSSGNTIYF
TRBV5-1 14 CASSLGMAPEEAFF
TRBV6-4 16 CASSDSGTRDTDTQYF
TRBV14 16 CASSQGPGRRPDTIYF
TRBV19 16 CASTWTGDGGTTEAFF